The sequence of this T cell receptor beta chain was determined in a study of circulating and synovial CD4+ cells in juvenile arthritis. V was cut by 1 base and J by 7 bases, with 17 bases left in between. The CDR3 covers 16 residues. Per germline, CDR1 LNHDA and CDR2 SQIVND (reference sequence). Clones were read by immunoSEQ multiplex PCR, and TCRdb kept only the in-frame ones, dropping some. The table records 30,000 to 40,000 clones, about 95% of them present only once. The specimen was CD4+ T cells from blood. This TCR derives from a human donor with juvenile idiopathic arthritis. The chain couples TRBV19 to TRBJ2-1, with D tentatively TRBD2 (6 bases). CDR3 residues: CASSIVGQRGGNEQFF. CDR3 DNA: TGTGCCAGTAGTATAGTGGGTCAAAGGGGAGGAAATGAGCAGTTCTTC. The whole variable domain, remainder taken from reference TRBV19 and TRBJ2-1, is DGGITQSPKYLFRKEGQNVTLSCEQNLNHDAMYWYRQDPGQGLRLIYYSQIVNDFQKGDIAEGYSVSREKKESFPLTVTSAQKNPTAFYLCASSIVGQRGGNEQFFGPGTRLTVL.